The 22 T cell receptor beta chains below all came from one sample that was sequenced in a study of blood T cell repertoires in COVID-19. Sequenced by immunoSEQ multiplex PCR; TCRdb stores in-frame clones only, minus some. This sample yields a few hundred thousand clones, of which about 87% are seen a single time; about 0.91% belongs to the top ten. The sample was peripheral blood. Every receptor here comes from a man aged 18 to 29 with COVID-19, enrolled during active disease.

V usage is TRBV30 and J usage is TRBJ1-2, with 8 positions matching TRBD1. This CDR3 region has 12 residues. Germline lookup yields CDR1 GTSNPN and CDR2 SVGIG (reference sequence). J was trimmed by 8 bases and V by 5 bases; bases with no gene match: 7. CDR3 sequence reads: CAWDRGGLGYTF. CDR3 bases: TGTGCCTGGGACAGGGGAGGTTTGGGCTACACCTTC.

This clone was detected a few times. This chain connects TRBV11-2 to TRBJ2-7; D possibly corresponds to TRBD2 (6 bases). The length of the CDR3 is 13 residues. The germline V gene has CDR1 SGHAT and CDR2 FQNNGV. V shed 1 base and J shed 7 bases, with 11 bases lying between them. In DNA, the CDR3 is TGTGCCAGCAGCTTAGTTGGAGGGAGGGAGCAGTACTTC. Translated, it gives CASSLVGGREQYF.

The chain employs TRBV5-1 and TRBJ2-1, with D unresolved. Looked up from germline, CDR1 is SGHRS and CDR2 is YFSETQ. Trimming removed 4 bases at V and 5 bases at J, with 13 bases between. The CDR3 loop spans 14 amino acids. This CDR3 reads CASSRNNMNNEQFF. As DNA, the CDR3 is TGCGCCAGCAGCCGAAACAACATGAACAATGAGCAGTTCTTC.

The table lists this clone with a few counts. The chain joins TRBV24-1 to TRBJ2-2, with 7 nucleotides matching TRBD1. Germline V gene lookup returns CDR1 KGHDR and CDR2 SFDVKD. The junction had 3 bases not matched to a gene; V was cut back by 3 bases and J by 0 bases. The CDR3 has 16 residues. The CDR3 here is CATSDAGTANTGELFF. The CDR3 bases are TGTGCCACCAGTGATGCCGGGACAGCGAACACCGGGGAGCTGTTTTTT.

The rearrangement joins TRBV10-3 to TRBJ2-7; TRBD2 is a possible D gene (5 bases). The germline gives CDR1 ENHRY, CDR2 SYGVKD. CDR3 length: 12 residues. V was shortened by 8 bases and J by 6 bases, with 14 bases between the two germline ends. The chain's CDR3 is CAIGILGGEQYF. DNA for the CDR3: TGTGCCATCGGGATTCTCGGAGGCGAGCAGTACTTC.

V usage is TRBV7-2 and J usage is TRBJ2-5; D possibly corresponds to TRBD2 (5 bases). The CDR3 spans 13 residues. Germline CDR1 is SGHTA and CDR2 is FQGNSA. Trimming cost V 5 bases and J 3 bases, with 10 bases left between them. The CDR3 region has the DNA TGTGCCAGCAGCCTTCGGCGGGAAGAGACCCAGTACTTC. This translates into CASSLRREETQYF.

The chain combines TRBV9 with TRBJ1-2; TRBD1 agrees at 9 bases. The V segment lost 4 bases and the J segment 3 bases; nucleotides outside the gene matches: 4. Germline CDR1 SGDLS, CDR2 YYNGEE. This CDR3 spans 14 amino acids. The CDR3 region has the DNA TGTGCCAGCAGCTGGGACAGGGAGGACTATGGCTACACCTTC. Translating it yields CASSWDREDYGYTF.

The gene calls are TRBV25-1 and TRBJ2-2; 11 bases fit TRBD2. The germline V gene encodes CDR1 MGHDK and CDR2 SYGVNS. The CDR3 has 17 amino acids. The J segment lost 1 base and the V segment lost 1 base, leaving 2 bases of the junction unmatched. CDR3 coding DNA: TGTGCCAGCAGTGAATGGACTAGCGGGCAGAACACCGGGGAGCTGTTTTTT. Translated, it gives CASSEWTSGQNTGELFF.

The V gene is TRBV5-6, the J gene TRBJ2-3; 12 nucleotides agree with TRBD2. J gave up 3 bases and V 5 bases, and 4 bases lay outside the gene matches. There are 15 residues in the CDR3. Germline V gives CDR1 SGHDT, CDR2 YYEEEE. CDR3 nucleotide sequence: TGTGCCAGCAGATGGGGACTAGCGGGTACAGATACGCAGTATTTT. This encodes CASRWGLAGTDTQYF. Full variable domain (rest looked up from reference TRBV5-6 and TRBJ2-3): DAGVTQSPTHLIKTRGQQVTLRCSPKSGHDTVSWYQQALGQGPQFIFQYYEEEERQRGNFPDRFSGHQFPNYSSELNVNALLLGDSALYLCASRWGLAGTDTQYFGPGTRLTVL.

This clone appeared a few times. The rearrangement joins TRBV5-1 to TRBJ2-2; TRBD1 might be the D (6 bases). This CDR3 comprises 14 residues. The V and J ends lost 4 bases and 4 bases respectively, with 11 bases between them. Germline-derived CDR1 and CDR2 are SGHRS and YFSETQ. This CDR3 is CASSIQGGTGELFF. CDR3 nucleotide sequence: TGCGCCAGCAGCATACAGGGTGGCACCGGGGAGCTGTTTTTT.

The genes are TRBV7-9 and TRBJ1-4; D unresolved. The CDR3 totals 14 residues. The V and J ends lost 7 bases and 8 bases respectively, with 17 bases between them. CDR1 is SEHNR and CDR2 is FQNEAQ in the germline V gene (reference sequence). The CDR3 sequence: CASTARPGAEKLFF. The CDR3 DNA reads TGTGCCAGCACCGCACGTCCAGGCGCCGAAAAACTGTTTTTT.

This chain joins TRBV5-4 and TRBJ2-7; tentatively, D is TRBD2 (5 bases). Looked up from germline, CDR1 is SGHNT and CDR2 is YYREEE (reference sequence). The CDR3 is made up of 13 amino acids. Trimming took off 0 bases at V and 7 bases at J, with 11 bases between the two ends. CDR3 loop: CASSLVGVGEQYF. The CDR3 coding sequence is TGTGCCAGCAGCTTGGTGGGAGTTGGTGAGCAGTACTTC.

V usage is TRBV6-4 and J usage is TRBJ2-5; 13 bases line up with TRBD2. The germline CDR1 and CDR2 sequences are MRHNA and SNTAGT. The CDR3 is 16 residues long. V lost 3 bases and J lost 5; bases outside the gene matches: 6. The CDR3 coding sequence is TGTGCCAGCAGTGAGACGGGACTAGCGGGATCGGAGACCCAGTACTTC. Its protein product is CASSETGLAGSETQYF.

This clone showed up just once. This chain connects TRBV9 to TRBJ1-2; possibly TRBD1 for D (6 bases). The CDR3 extends over 15 amino acids. CDR1 SGDLS and CDR2 YYNGEE come from the germline V gene. With 0 bases removed from V and 7 bases from J, the gap between germline ends came to 16 bases. CDR3 in amino acids: CASSVASSGVTGYTF. In DNA form, the CDR3 reads TGTGCCAGCAGCGTAGCAAGTTCAGGGGTCACTGGCTACACCTTC.

This clone was seen a handful of times. V and J are TRBV7-9 and TRBJ1-2; D remains unclear. Germline-derived CDR1 and CDR2 are SEHNR and FQNEAQ (reference sequence). The CDR3 length is 14 residues. V was cut by 2 bases and J by 3 bases, with 10 bases left in between. The DNA of the CDR3 is TGTGCCAGCAGCTTATGGCAGGAGGACTATGGCTACACCTTC. The encoded protein is CASSLWQEDYGYTF.

V is TRBV28 and J is TRBJ1-2; D gene uncertain. This CDR3 region has 12 residues. Trimming removed 7 bases at V and 8 bases at J, with 14 bases between. Germline V gene sequence: CDR1 MDHEN, CDR2 SYDVKM. For the CDR3, the DNA is TGTGCCAGCACCCCAAGAGGGAAAGGCTACACCTTC. Amino acid sequence: CASTPRGKGYTF.

The chain uses TRBV11-2 and TRBJ2-1; no clear D. The V gene's germline CDR1 is SGHAT and CDR2 FQNNGV. The CDR3 contains 14 residues. Trimming took 0 bases from V and 9 from J, leaving 12 bases between them. CDR3 nucleotides: TGTGCCAGCAGCTTAGACCCCTCTAAAAGTGAGCAGTTCTTC. It specifies CASSLDPSKSEQFF.

This chain uses TRBV6-5 with TRBJ2-7; D gene uncertain. CDR3 length equals 14 residues. Trimming removed 4 bases at V and 3 bases at J, with 13 bases between. CDR1 and CDR2 from the germline V gene are MNHEY and SVGAGI. The CDR3 DNA reads as TGTGCCAGCAGTTCCCCCCGGGTCCACTACGAGCAGTACTTC. This encodes CASSSPRVHYEQYF.

The V gene is TRBV3-1 (or the pseudogene TRBV3-2), the J gene TRBJ2-3; no definite D call. Germline assignment: CDR1 LGHDT and CDR2 YNNKEL (reference sequence). This CDR3 region has 11 residues. V was cut by 5 bases and J by 5 bases, with 5 bases left in between. The CDR3 sequence: CASSSIDTQYF. CDR3 nucleotide sequence: TGTGCCAGCAGCTCAATAGATACGCAGTATTTT.

V and J are TRBV3-1 (or the pseudogene TRBV3-2) and TRBJ2-1; 10 bases fit TRBD2. The germline gives CDR1 LGHDT, CDR2 YNNKEL (reference sequence). The CDR3 runs to 15 residues. J was trimmed by 6 bases and V by 3 bases; bases with no gene match: 5. CDR3: CASSHTSGTGNEQFF. The CDR3 DNA reads as TGTGCCAGCAGCCACACTAGCGGGACTGGCAATGAGCAGTTCTTC.

This clone was detected only a few times. The chain uses TRBV7-9 and TRBJ2-1; D gene unclear. Trimming took off 1 base at V and 6 bases at J, with 13 bases between the two ends. The germline V gene has CDR1 SEHNR and CDR2 FQNEAQ (reference sequence). CDR3 size: 15 residues. DNA for the CDR3: TGTGCCAGCAGCTTAGGACTCCATGCCTCCAATGAGCAGTTCTTC. It codes for CASSLGLHASNEQFF.

This clone was found once. The chain links TRBV3-1 (or the pseudogene TRBV3-2) to TRBJ2-7; TRBD1 aligns across 8 bases. The CDR3 consists of 16 residues. Looked up from germline, CDR1 is LGHDT and CDR2 is YNNKEL (reference sequence). V was pared by 4 bases and J by 2 bases, with 10 bases of the junction left unmatched. The CDR3, as DNA: TGTGCCAGCAGCCGAGGGAGGACAGGGTCCACCTACGAGCAGTACTTC. Its translation is CASSRGRTGSTYEQYF.